A selection of T cell receptor beta chains follows, all from one sample in a study of PD-L1 blockade in urothelial cancer. The assay was immunoSEQ multiplex PCR, and TCRdb's table has in-frame clones only and misses some. The top ten hold 15% to 20% of the sample, which has about 51,000 clones, approximately 84% seen once. The sequences come from PBMCs, collected around atezolizumab (anti-PD-L1) treatment. All receptors derive from a man in his 60s with urothelial cancer. Both conserved end residues are part of each CDR3. Fields, in order: D gene, clone size, J gene, V gene, CDR3 protein, CDR3 DNA. D genes are given only for firm matches. The size field is filled for only some rows; it gives once, few, many or a size class.

>NA|NA|TRBJ2-5|TRBV4-2
CASSQVFSERQETQYF
TGTGCCAGCAGCCAAGTTTTTAGCGAAAGACAAGAGACCCAGTACTTC
>NA|NA|TRBJ1-1|TRBV11-3
CASSPSWGTEAFF
TGTGCCAGCAGCCCCTCGTGGGGCACAGAAGCTTTCTTT
>NA|NA|TRBJ2-3|TRBV5-4
CASSSWPYTDTQYF
TGTGCCAGCAGCTCGTGGCCTTACACAGATACGCAGTATTTT
>NA|NA|TRBJ2-5|TRBV27
CASSLSTSSETQYF
TGTGCCAGCAGTTTATCGACTAGTTCCGAGACCCAGTACTTC
>NA|NA|TRBJ1-4|TRBV28
CASSINYRVWEKLFF
TGTGCCAGCAGTATAAACTACAGGGTTTGGGAAAAACTGTTTTTT
>NA|NA|TRBJ1-1|TRBV6-5
CASSYGQSTEAFF
TGTGCCAGCAGTTATGGACAGTCGACTGAAGCTTTCTTT
>NA|NA|TRBJ1-1|TRBV19
CASNPGLGAPEAFF
TGTGCCAGTAATCCAGGGTTGGGGGCCCCTGAAGCTTTCTTT
>NA|NA|TRBJ1-1|TRBV18
CASSPEASGPNTEAFF
TGTGCCAGCTCACCAGAGGCTTCAGGGCCGAACACTGAAGCTTTCTTT
>TRBD1|NA|TRBJ2-5|TRBV11-2
CASSLNMGQTQETQYF
TGTGCCAGCAGCTTAAACATGGGACAGACCCAAGAGACCCAGTACTTC
>NA|NA|TRBJ2-4|TRBV28
CASSPLEAGKEYIQYF
TGTGCCAGCAGTCCTCTCGAGGCGGGGAAAGAATACATTCAGTACTTC
>NA|NA|TRBJ2-3|TRBV10-3
CACQGLGSTDTQYF
TGTGCCTGCCAGGGGCTAGGTAGCACAGATACGCAGTATTTT
>NA|NA|TRBJ1-5|TRBV30
CAWSAFSNQPQHF
TGTGCCTGGAGTGCATTTAGCAATCAGCCCCAGCATTTT
>TRBD2|NA|TRBJ2-1|TRBV27
CASSLGTSAYNEQFF
TGTGCCAGCAGTCTCGGGACTAGCGCATACAATGAGCAGTTCTTC
>TRBD2|NA|TRBJ2-1|TRBV5-1
CASSLVGLSAGGPGNEQFF
TGCGCCAGCAGCTTGGTCGGTTTGTCGGCGGGAGGGCCGGGCAATGAGCAGTTCTTC
>NA|NA|TRBJ1-1|TRBV30
CAWSGTGNTEAFF
TGTGCCTGGAGTGGAACAGGGAACACTGAAGCTTTCTTT
>NA|once|TRBJ2-1|TRBV7-3
CASSSYLYNEQFF
TGTGCCAGCAGCTCCTACTTGTACAATGAGCAGTTCTTC
>NA|NA|TRBJ1-2|TRBV7-8
CASSIVGGTTYGYTF
TGTGCCAGCAGCATAGTAGGAGGCACGACCTATGGCTACACCTTC
>TRBD1|NA|TRBJ1-1|TRBV5-4
CASSLIRGTGWTEAFF
TGTGCCAGCAGCTTGATTCGTGGGACAGGGTGGACTGAAGCTTTCTTT
>NA|once|TRBJ1-5|TRBV4-3
CASSQDYFFSNQPQHF
TGCGCCAGCAGCCAAGATTATTTTTTTAGCAATCAGCCCCAGCATTTT
>TRBD2|NA|TRBJ2-7|TRBV30
CAWSNPALSGGELEQYF
TGTGCCTGGAGCAACCCCGCCCTAAGCGGGGGGGAGCTCGAGCAGTACTTC
>TRBD1|NA|TRBJ1-2|TRBV10-3
CAISESTGGGYGYTF
TGTGCCATCAGTGAATCGACAGGGGGCGGCTATGGCTACACCTTC
>NA|NA|TRBJ1-6|TRBV5-1
CASSPYGGNSPLHF
TGCGCCAGCAGCCCCTACGGCGGCAATTCACCCCTCCACTTT
>NA|NA|TRBJ2-7|TRBV5-1
CASSFQASYEQYF
TGCGCCAGCAGCTTCCAGGCTTCCTACGAGCAGTACTTC
>TRBD2|NA|TRBJ2-1|TRBV25-1
CASSDLAGKTNEQFF
TGTGCCAGCAGTGACCTAGCGGGGAAGACCAATGAGCAGTTCTTC
>NA|once|TRBJ2-7|TRBV5-1
CASSLALAYEQYF
TGCGCCAGCAGCTTGGCCCTCGCCTACGAGCAGTACTTC
>NA|NA|TRBJ1-2|TRBV28
CASSSGSHGYTF
TGTGCCAGCAGCTCGGGGAGCCATGGCTACACCTTC
>NA|few|TRBJ2-1|TRBV7-3
CASSFRQDSSYNEQFF
TGTGCCAGCAGCTTCAGACAGGATAGCTCCTACAATGAGCAGTTCTTC
>NA|NA|TRBJ1-4|TRBV6-6
CASSTALGATNEKLFF
TGTGCCAGCAGTACCGCATTGGGAGCAACTAATGAAAAACTGTTTTTT
>TRBD2|NA|TRBJ2-2|TRBV29-1
CSASGRLAGSGELFF
TGCAGCGCCTCGGGGCGTCTAGCGGGAAGCGGGGAGCTGTTTTTT
>TRBD1|NA|TRBJ2-7|TRBV5-1
CASSLLPDRSAYEQYF
TGCGCCAGCAGCCTACTACCGGACAGGTCAGCCTACGAGCAGTACTTC
>TRBD2|NA|TRBJ2-1|TRBV7-2
CASSLLAGGYNEQFF
TGTGCCAGCAGCTTACTAGCGGGGGGCTACAATGAGCAGTTCTTC
>NA|few|TRBJ1-2|TRBV7-2
CASSRDYGYTF
TGTGCCAGCAGCCGAGACTATGGCTACACCTTC
>NA|NA|TRBJ2-3|TRBV5-4
CASSPEEWAGGTDTQYF
TGTGCCAGCAGCCCCGAGGAGTGGGCCGGAGGAACAGATACGCAGTATTTT
>NA|NA|TRBJ2-2|TRBV7-3
CASSYRTANTGELFF
TGTGCCAGCAGCTATCGGACAGCGAACACCGGGGAGCTGTTTTTT
>TRBD1|NA|TRBJ1-4|TRBV7-2
CASSLHRGTNEKLFF
TGTGCCAGCAGCTTGCACAGGGGTACTAATGAAAAACTGTTTTTT
>NA|NA|TRBJ2-7|TRBV4-1
CASSQEERQGGEQYF
TGCGCCAGCAGCCAAGAGGAAAGGCAGGGAGGCGAGCAGTACTTC
>NA|NA|TRBJ2-5|TRBV7-2
CASSFQSREQYF
TGTGCCAGCAGCTTCCAATCTCGGGAGCAGTACTTC
>NA|NA|TRBJ2-3|TRBV7-9
CASSPRPTSTDTQYF
TGTGCCAGCAGCCCCCGTCCTACTAGCACAGATACGCAGTATTTT
>NA|NA|TRBJ1-5|TRBV5-6
CASSSWGGVTDQPQHF
TGTGCCAGCAGCTCGTGGGGCGGGGTGACGGACCAGCCCCAGCATTTT
>NA|NA|TRBJ2-2|TRBV7-9
CASSPRNRAGPGELFF
TGTGCCAGCAGCCCTAGGAACAGGGCGGGTCCCGGGGAGCTGTTTTTT
>NA|NA|TRBJ1-2|TRBV19
CASSIALGYTF
TGTGCCAGTAGTATAGCCTTGGGCTACACCTTC
>TRBD2|NA|TRBJ2-7|TRBV2
CASSRTKTSGREFYEQYF
TGTGCCAGCAGCCGAACCAAGACTAGTGGGAGGGAGTTCTACGAGCAGTACTTC
>TRBD2|NA|TRBJ2-1|TRBV27
CASSLYNQLAGLFF
TGTGCCAGCAGTTTATACAATCAATTAGCGGGACTGTTCTTC